These 13 T cell receptor beta chains share one sample of origin, sequenced in a study of cytomegalovirus exposure and HLA in healthy donors (dated by TCRdb to 2016 to 2017). The method behind the library was the immunoSEQ multiplex PCR assay. For the multiplex PCR, a mixture combining 60 forward primers for TCR Vbeta segments and 13 reverse primers for TCR Jbeta segments was used. The source is immuneACCESS, and TCRdb retained only in-frame sequences with V and J called. Part of the clones is not carried over; for the studies checked, unresolved V genes explain less than half of this, and the remainder is unexplained. Across this sample there are fewer than 85,000 clones, with 78% seen only once. Jointly, the top ten make up under 4% of the sample. The source material was PBMCs. The receptors originated from a man in his forties in good health and CMV-seronegative.

This clone has a single count. This sequence joins TRBV6-5 and TRBJ2-3; possible D gene TRBD2, 6 bases. Per germline, CDR1 MNHEY and CDR2 SVGAGI. Trimming took 6 bases from V and 1 from J, leaving 11 bases between them. The length of the CDR3 is 14 residues. The CDR3 DNA reads TGTGCCAGCAGCCGCGGGACTCGCACAGATACGCAGTATTTT. This translates into CASSRGTRTDTQYF.

This rearrangement joins TRBV7-2 to TRBJ2-2; no clear D. This CDR3 region has 14 residues. V lost 1 base and J 7 bases, leaving 10 bases between the germline ends. Germline V gene lookup returns CDR1 SGHTA and CDR2 FQGNSA. CDR3 residues: CASSLGSLSGELFF. Written as DNA, the CDR3 is TGTGCCAGCAGCTTAGGGAGCCTCAGCGGGGAGCTGTTTTTT.

The chain carries TRBV6-1 and TRBJ2-3, with D possibly TRBD2 on 6 matching bases. This CDR3 has 13 amino acids. CDR1 MNHNS and CDR2 SASEGT come from the germline V gene. Trimming stripped 0 bases from V and 10 bases from J, with 11 bases between. The DNA of the CDR3 is TGTGCCAGCAGTGAAGCGGAGGGGTTGGCGCAGTATTTT. Its protein product is CASSEAEGLAQYF.

This rearrangement joins TRBV5-8 to TRBJ2-5, with 7 bases that match TRBD1. V shed 0 bases, J shed 1 base, and the junction held 3 bases outside the gene matches. Germline V gene sequence: CDR1 SGHTS, CDR2 YDEGEE. The CDR3 has 15 amino acids. CDR3 nucleotides: TGTGCCAGCAGCTTGGGGGGACAGCTCCAAGAGACCCAGTACTTC. This gives the protein CASSLGGQLQETQYF.

The chain carries TRBV30 and TRBJ2-1; D is perhaps TRBD2 (6 bases). Germline lookup yields CDR1 GTSNPN and CDR2 SVGIG (reference sequence). The CDR3 has 13 residues. The V gene lost 0 bases and the J gene lost 8 bases, with 11 bases spanning the gap. The CDR3 sequence: CAWSVPGGYEQFF. The CDR3 nucleotides read TGTGCCTGGAGTGTACCCGGGGGTTATGAGCAGTTCTTC.

The V gene is TRBV15, the J gene TRBJ1-2; D may be TRBD1 (6 bases). CDR3 length equals 15 residues. Trimming stripped 0 bases from V and 10 bases from J, with 18 bases between. Germline V CDR1 and CDR2: LNHNV, YYDKDF (reference sequence). CDR3 protein: CATSRDKGGRSSYTF. As DNA, the CDR3 is TGTGCCACCAGCAGAGATAAGGGGGGGCGATCCTCCTACACCTTC.

V gene TRBV2 combines with J gene TRBJ2-5, with 8 bases matching TRBD2. The junction had 6 bases not matched to a gene; V was cut back by 2 bases and J by 7 bases. The germline V gene encodes CDR1 SNHLY and CDR2 FYNNEI. The CDR3 covers 14 residues. CDR3 region: CASSEYASGGTQYF. For the CDR3, the DNA is TGTGCCAGCAGTGAATACGCCAGCGGGGGGACCCAGTACTTC.

The rearrangement links TRBV7-3 to TRBJ2-5; 12 positions match TRBD2. This CDR3 spans 16 amino acids. V trimming: 5 bases; J trimming: 5 bases; junction bases outside the gene matches: 9. Germline V lookup: CDR1 SGHTA, CDR2 FQGTGA. The CDR3 DNA sequence: TGTGCCAGCAGCCGCTCCCTAGCGGGGGGGCAGGAGACCCAGTACTTC. Translation gives CASSRSLAGGQETQYF.

The rearrangement joins TRBV5-1 to TRBJ1-1; a possible D gene is TRBD1 (5 bases). The CDR3 contains 15 residues. The germline V gene has CDR1 SGHRS and CDR2 YFSETQ. Trimming took 0 bases from V and 1 from J, leaving 10 bases between them. CDR3 in DNA: TGCGCCAGCAGCTTGGTTGCCAGGGCGAACACTGAAGCTTTCTTT. Residues: CASSLVARANTEAFF.

V is TRBV19 and J is TRBJ1-6; the D is unclear. The germline CDR1 and CDR2 sequences are LNHDA and SQIVND (reference sequence). This CDR3 region has 17 residues. V was cut by 7 bases and J by 9 bases, with 25 bases left in between. The CDR3 loop is CASTTNYDFPKGSPLHF. The CDR3 region has the DNA TGTGCCAGTACTACCAACTACGACTTCCCCAAAGGTTCACCCCTCCACTTT.

Only a few counts were recorded for this clone. V usage is TRBV7-3 and J usage is TRBJ2-1; 8 bases line up with TRBD2. After removal of 2 bases from V and 7 bases from J, the junction contained 16 bases not matched to a gene. Germline V gives CDR1 SGHTA, CDR2 FQGTGA. The CDR3 extends over 18 amino acids. The CDR3 loop reads CASSLSSLSGGRRNEQFF. For the CDR3, the DNA is TGTGCCAGCAGCTTATCATCCTTGAGCGGGGGCCGACGTAATGAGCAGTTCTTC.

The rearrangement joins TRBV19 to TRBJ1-2, with 10 bases that match TRBD1. Germline trimming cut 7 bases from V and 5 bases from J; bases unmatched to any gene: 19. Per the germline V gene, CDR1 is LNHDA and CDR2 is SQIVND (reference sequence). There are 18 residues in the CDR3. The CDR3 coding sequence is TGTGCCAGTAAAAGAGCATGGGACAGGGGCAACAAGCTATATGGCTACACCTTC. Translating gives CASKRAWDRGNKLYGYTF.

The rearrangement uses TRBV2 and TRBJ1-6; 8 nucleotides align to TRBD1. This CDR3 comprises 17 residues. Germline loops: CDR1 SNHLY, CDR2 FYNNEI. Losses at the gene ends were 6 bases for V and 2 bases for J; bases not matched to a gene: 9. The CDR3 spells CASSTGTGGTYNSPLHF. The CDR3 nucleotides read TGTGCCAGCAGCACCGGGACAGGAGGTACCTATAATTCACCCCTCCACTTT.